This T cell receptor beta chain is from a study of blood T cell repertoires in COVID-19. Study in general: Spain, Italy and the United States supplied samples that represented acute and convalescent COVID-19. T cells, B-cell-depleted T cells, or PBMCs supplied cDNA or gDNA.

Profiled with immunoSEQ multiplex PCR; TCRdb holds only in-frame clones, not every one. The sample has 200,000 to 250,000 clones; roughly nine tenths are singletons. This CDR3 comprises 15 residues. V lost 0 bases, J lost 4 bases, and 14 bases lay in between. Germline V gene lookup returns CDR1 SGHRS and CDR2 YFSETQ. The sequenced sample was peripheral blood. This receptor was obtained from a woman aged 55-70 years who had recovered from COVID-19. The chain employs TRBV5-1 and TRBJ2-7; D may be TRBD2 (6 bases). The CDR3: CASSLEAGRHYEQYF. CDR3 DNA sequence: TGCGCCAGCAGCTTGGAGGCGGGAAGACATTACGAGCAGTACTTC.